The 18 T cell receptor beta chains below come from one sample, sequenced in a study of cytomegalovirus exposure and HLA in healthy donors (dated by TCRdb to 2016 to 2017). Receptors were amplified or captured by the immunoSEQ multiplex PCR assay. TCRdb took this table from immuneACCESS and kept in-frame rearrangements with V and J called. Such tables lack part of the clones; where checked against another copy, unresolved V genes explain under half of the gap, and the rest is unexplained. The sample has fewer than 150,000 clones on record, just over 85% of them singletons. Roughly 7.7% of the sample lies in the top ten. Material for sequencing was PBMCs. Receptors originate from a woman aged 18 to 35 in good health and CMV-seropositive.

The V gene is TRBV28, the J gene TRBJ2-7; D is possibly TRBD2 (7 bases). Trimming pared 7 bases from V and 4 bases from J, leaving 17 bases between. The CDR3 has 14 amino acids. The germline V gene has CDR1 MDHEN and CDR2 SYDVKM. DNA for the CDR3: TGTGCCAGCACCCTTCCGGGGGGCGGATACGAGCAGTACTTC. Translated, it gives CASTLPGGGYEQYF.

The chain uses TRBV15 and TRBJ2-3; weak D call: TRBD2 (5 bases). This CDR3 is built from 13 residues. V lost 5 bases and J lost 10, with 16 bases in between. The germline V gene encodes CDR1 LNHNV and CDR2 YYDKDF (reference sequence). The CDR3 DNA reads as TGTGCCACCAGCCCCGGAGGAGCGTCTCCGCAGTATTTT. The encoded protein is CATSPGGASPQYF.

The chain has TRBV5-1 and TRBJ1-1; D is ambiguous. This CDR3 contains 15 residues. V gave up 0 bases and J gave up 3 bases, with 12 bases separating them. CDR1 and CDR2 from the germline V gene are SGHRS and YFSETQ. The DNA of the CDR3 is TGCGCCAGCAGCTTGGATGGCAGGCCCTACACTGAAGCTTTCTTT. As protein: CASSLDGRPYTEAFF.

This clone came up once. This chain joins TRBV9 and TRBJ2-7; the D gene is possibly TRBD1 (6 bases). Looked up from germline, CDR1 is SGDLS and CDR2 is YYNGEE. This CDR3 has 15 amino acids. V lost 4 bases and J lost 2, with 16 bases in between. CDR3 coding DNA: TGTGCCAGCAGCCTACAGTCGGACAGTGCCTACGAGCAGTACTTC. Encoded protein: CASSLQSDSAYEQYF.

V usage is TRBV19 and J usage is TRBJ2-1; 7 bases align to TRBD1. Per the germline V gene, CDR1 is LNHDA and CDR2 is SQIVND (reference sequence). Germline trimming cut 5 bases from V and 4 bases from J; bases unmatched to any gene: 5. The CDR3 length is 14 residues. The CDR3 DNA follows: TGTGCCAGTAGTCGGGACAGCGTGTACAATGAGCAGTTCTTC. It specifies CASSRDSVYNEQFF. Together with reference TRBV19 and TRBJ2-1, the CDR3 gives the full variable domain: DGGITQSPKYLFRKEGQNVTLSCEQNLNHDAMYWYRQDPGQGLRLIYYSQIVNDFQKGDIAEGYSVSREKKESFPLTVTSAQKNPTAFYLCASSRDSVYNEQFFGPGTRLTVL.

This clone appeared a single time. This chain connects TRBV6-1 to TRBJ1-4; D remains ambiguous. CDR3 length: 14 residues. CDR1 is MNHNS, CDR2 SASEGT, per germline. Trimming took 2 bases from V and 8 from J, leaving 12 bases between them. CDR3 amino acids: CASSEYGFGEKLFF. CDR3 coding DNA: TGTGCCAGCAGTGAATACGGGTTTGGGGAAAAACTGTTTTTT.

This clone was seen a handful of times. The genes are TRBV19 and TRBJ1-6; D is uncertain. Germline V gene sequence: CDR1 LNHDA, CDR2 SQIVND (reference sequence). The CDR3 runs to 12 residues. V was shortened by 2 bases and J by 10 bases, with 6 bases between the two germline ends. The CDR3 sequence is CASSILGSPLHF. Here the CDR3 DNA reads TGTGCCAGTAGTATATTGGGCTCACCCCTCCACTTT.

This clone was detected once. This rearrangement joins TRBV5-1 to TRBJ2-1; TRBD1 matches 7 bases. CDR3 length: 14 amino acids. J was trimmed by 3 bases and V by 2 bases; bases with no gene match: 2. Germline values: CDR1 SGHRS, CDR2 YFSETQ. CDR3 in amino acids: CASSFGQDYNEQFF. The CDR3 DNA reads TGCGCCAGCAGCTTCGGACAGGACTACAATGAGCAGTTCTTC.

The rearrangement joins TRBV5-4 to TRBJ1-1, with 7 bases identical to TRBD1. Germline assignment: CDR1 SGHNT and CDR2 YYREEE (reference sequence). This CDR3 has 15 residues. V trimming: 0 bases; J trimming: 3 bases; junction bases outside the gene matches: 5. CDR3 bases: TGTGCCAGCAGCTTGGAGGGGACAGCCTACACTGAAGCTTTCTTT. Amino acids: CASSLEGTAYTEAFF.

This clone has more than one count but fewer than ten. The chain joins TRBV19 to TRBJ1-5, with 7 nucleotides matching TRBD1. The germline gives CDR1 LNHDA, CDR2 SQIVND (reference sequence). The ends lost 7 bases at V and 5 bases at J; junction bases unmatched: 8. This CDR3 contains 14 residues. This chain's CDR3 is CASTRDSTYQPQHF. CDR3 in DNA: TGTGCCAGTACCAGGGACAGCACATATCAGCCCCAGCATTTT.

The chain employs TRBV7-2 and TRBJ2-1; D perhaps matches TRBD1 (5 bases). V was trimmed by 6 bases and J by 0 bases, leaving 12 bases between them. From germline, CDR1 is SGHTA and CDR2 FQGNSA. CDR3 size: 15 residues. CDR3 protein: CASRSGQSSYNEQFF. CDR3 nucleotides: TGTGCCAGCAGGTCCGGACAAAGCTCCTACAATGAGCAGTTCTTC. Based on the CDR3 plus reference TRBV7-2 and TRBJ2-1, the full variable domain is GAGVSQSPSNKVTEKGKDVELRCDPISGHTALYWYRQSLGQGLEFLIYFQGNSAPDKSGLPSDRFSAERTGGSVSTLTIQRTQQEDSAVYLCASRSGQSSYNEQFFGPGTRLTVL.

This chain links TRBV9 with TRBJ2-1, with D perhaps matching TRBD2 (5 bases). Germline loops: CDR1 SGDLS, CDR2 YYNGEE. This CDR3 has 15 amino acids. Trimming pared 0 bases from V and 5 bases from J, leaving 12 bases between. CDR3: CASSVALAGHNEQFF. The CDR3 region has the DNA TGTGCCAGCAGCGTAGCTCTTGCGGGCCACAATGAGCAGTTCTTC.

The rearrangement links TRBV4-1 to TRBJ1-3; TRBD1 aligns across 8 bases. CDR3 length: 19 amino acids. Germline V gene lookup returns CDR1 MGHRA and CDR2 YSYEKL. V dropped 1 base and J dropped 0; count of bases not matched to a gene: 11. The CDR3 DNA follows: TGCGCCAGCAGCCAAGTGTCCAGGGGGCGCAAAATCTCTGGAAACACCATATATTTT. Translating gives CASSQVSRGRKISGNTIYF.

V is TRBV19 and J is TRBJ2-3; 9 positions match TRBD2. The V gene end was trimmed by 9 bases and the J gene end by 2 bases; junction bases not matched to a gene: 3. The CDR3 is 13 residues long. Germline CDR1 reads LNHDA; CDR2 reads SQIVND (reference sequence). DNA for the CDR3: TGTGCCAGCGGGACTAGCCTCACAGATACGCAGTATTTT. It translates to CASGTSLTDTQYF.

The chain joins TRBV25-1 to TRBJ1-2; 7 bases map to TRBD1. Germline V gene sequence: CDR1 MGHDK, CDR2 SYGVNS. V trimming: 4 bases; J trimming: 4 bases; junction bases outside the gene matches: 3. The length of the CDR3 is 13 residues. The CDR3 DNA follows: TGTGCCAGCAGTGGGGGGACAGCCTATGGCTACACCTTC. Its translation is CASSGGTAYGYTF.

The genes are TRBV5-5 and TRBJ2-7, with TRBD1 identical over 9 bases. The CDR3 consists of 14 residues. With 1 base clipped from V and 2 bases from J, the junction kept 1 base outside the gene matches. Germline assignment: CDR1 SGHKS and CDR2 YYEKEE (reference sequence). Here the CDR3 DNA reads TGTGCCAGCAGCTTGTGGGACAGGGCCTACGAGCAGTACTTC. This gives the protein CASSLWDRAYEQYF.

The chain has TRBV2 and TRBJ1-5, with D maybe TRBD1 (6 bases). Trimming took 6 bases from V and 5 from J, leaving 11 bases between them. This CDR3 comprises 13 residues. Germline CDR1 and CDR2: SNHLY and FYNNEI. CDR3 coding DNA: TGTGCCAGCAGCCAGGACAGCGATCAGCCCCAGCATTTT. Its translation: CASSQDSDQPQHF. The full variable domain, rest sourced from reference TRBV2 and TRBJ1-5, is EPEVTQTPSHQVTQMGQEVILRCVPISNHLYFYWYRQILGQKVEFLVSFYNNEISEKSEIFDDQFSVERPDGSNFTLKIRSTKLEDSAMYFCASSQDSDQPQHFGDGTRLSIL.

In nucleotides, the CDR3 is TGCGCCAGCAGCTTGGAAACCGGGACAGTTTTTAACTATGGCTACACCTTC. It specifies CASSLETGTVFNYGYTF. This chain uses TRBV5-1 with TRBJ1-2; 7 bases fit TRBD1. This CDR3 has 17 residues. The trim removed 0 bases at V and 1 base at J, leaving 9 bases unmatched. Germline V gene data show CDR1 as SGHRS and CDR2 as YFSETQ.